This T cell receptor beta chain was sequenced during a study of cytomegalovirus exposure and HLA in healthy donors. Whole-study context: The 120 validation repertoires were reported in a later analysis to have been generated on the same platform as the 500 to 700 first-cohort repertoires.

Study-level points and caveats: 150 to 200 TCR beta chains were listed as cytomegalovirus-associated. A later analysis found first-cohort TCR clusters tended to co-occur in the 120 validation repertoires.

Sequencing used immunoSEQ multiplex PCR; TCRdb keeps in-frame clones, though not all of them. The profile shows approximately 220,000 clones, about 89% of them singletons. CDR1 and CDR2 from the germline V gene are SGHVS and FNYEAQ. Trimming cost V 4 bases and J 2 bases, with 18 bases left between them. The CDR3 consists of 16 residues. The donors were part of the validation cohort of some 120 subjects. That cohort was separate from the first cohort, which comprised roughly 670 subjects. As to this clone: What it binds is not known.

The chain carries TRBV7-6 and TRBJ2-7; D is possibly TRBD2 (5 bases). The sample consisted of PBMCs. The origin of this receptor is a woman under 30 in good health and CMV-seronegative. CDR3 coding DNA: TGTGCCAGCAGCTCACTAGAGAGGCCCAATGCCTACGAGCAGTACTTC. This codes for CASSSLERPNAYEQYF.